This T cell receptor beta chain was profiled in a study of blood T cell repertoires in COVID-19. The overall study: The study drew acute and convalescent COVID-19 samples from the United States, Italy and Spain. T cells, B-cell-depleted T cells, or PBMCs provided the cDNA or gDNA that served as material.

This clone was counted between two and nine times. Original methodology: Amplification of reference gene primers was used by the study to estimate nucleated cell counts. Clones were sequenced by immunoSEQ multiplex PCR, and TCRdb holds only the in-frame ones, with some missing. V and J calls and clone size are as listed in that table; D and trimming were resolved from the DNA. The sample yields around 250,000 clones, 86% seen once. The germline V gene encodes CDR1 SGHTA and CDR2 FQGNSA. Losses at the gene ends were 6 bases for V and 5 bases for J; bases not matched to a gene: 6. CDR3 length equals 13 residues.

The chain has TRBV7-2 and TRBJ2-7; 8 nucleotides line up with TRBD1. The TCR originated in a man aged 80 or over with acute or convalescent COVID-19. The sample comprised peripheral blood. The CDR3 spells CASRPGQGHEQYF. DNA of the CDR3: TGTGCCAGCAGACCCGGACAGGGCCACGAGCAGTACTTC.